Below, one T cell receptor (beta chain) is given with its context. Its antigen is unknown. V trimming: 4 bases; J trimming: 5 bases; junction bases outside the gene matches: 4. CDR1 and CDR2 from the germline V gene are SGHRS and YFSETQ. This CDR3 spans 14 amino acids. The sample comes from a study of T cell responses to AZD1222 COVID-19 vaccine. Whole-study context: Pooled in the analysis were second doses at about 4 or about 12 weeks. Overall study findings and caveats: The CD4 TCRs associated with vaccination extended across spike and predominated at 160-218 and 743-854. The study sampled repertoires only after the peak T cell response.

TCRdb's copy holds only in-frame clones and misses some; the assay was immunoSEQ multiplex PCR. The sample has around 150,000 clones, 90% to 95% seen once. Source: peripheral blood, taken on day 0 of AZD1222 vaccination. The receptor's source is an adult in good health. This chain links TRBV5-1 with TRBJ2-2; 8 positions match TRBD1. This CDR3 reads CASSLQGVTGELFF. The DNA for the CDR3 is TGCGCCAGCAGCCTACAGGGGGTAACCGGGGAGCTGTTTTTT.